Below, one T cell receptor (beta chain) is given with its context. Its matching antigen is unknown. This specimen belongs to a study of cytomegalovirus exposure and HLA in healthy donors. Study observations and caveats: Accounts indicate the classifier identified cytomegalovirus status with strong specificity and sensitivity.

Both 60 Vbeta primers and 13 Jbeta primers went into the PCR. The data were produced by immunoSEQ multiplex PCR, yet TCRdb's version contains in-frame clones alone and is incomplete. This sample's clone table lists about 72,000 clones. Germline assignment: CDR1 MNHEY and CDR2 SMNVEV (reference sequence). With 4 bases removed from V and 6 bases from J, the gap between germline ends came to 7 bases. This CDR3 region has 11 residues. The rearrangement uses TRBV27 and TRBJ2-7; D gene uncertain. What was sequenced was PBMCs. The clonotype originates from a man between 35 and 55 years old in good health and CMV-seronegative. CDR3 region: CASSSRVEQYF. The CDR3 DNA follows: TGTGCCAGCAGTTCCCGGGTCGAGCAGTACTTC.